A single count supports the clone carrying this T cell receptor beta chain. The sample is drawn from a study of blood T cell repertoires in COVID-19. Study at large: Whether acute or convalescent, the COVID-19 samples came from the United States, Italy and Spain. PBMCs, B-cell-depleted T cells, or T cells were the source of the cDNA or gDNA that made up the material.

Original processing methods: Using reference gene primer amplification, nucleated cell counts were estimated. TCRdb's table, derived via immunoSEQ multiplex PCR, lists solely in-frame clones and lacks some. V and J calls and clone size are given by that table; D and trimming were obtained from the DNA. The table has about 200,000 clones, over 75% seen once. The V end lost 0 bases, the J end lost 5 bases, and 10 bases lay between the germline ends. Germline CDR1 is MNHEY and CDR2 is SVGAGI. The CDR3 runs 14 residues. This chain joins TRBV6-5 and TRBJ2-5, with D perhaps TRBD1 (6 bases). The sequence was obtained from a woman aged 80 or over with acute or convalescent COVID-19. The sequencing sample was made of peripheral blood. CDR3 in amino acids: CASSYSGQGETQYF. Here the CDR3 DNA reads TGTGCCAGCAGTTACTCTGGTCAGGGGGAGACCCAGTACTTC.